The 32 T cell receptor beta chains presented below share a single source sample, sequenced in a study of CD8 T cells in ankylosing spondylitis. Using its own MiXCR run on the 5' RACE reads, TCRdb lists one record per CDR3 protein. This table has 200,000 to 300,000 distinct CDR3 sequences, around 10% appearing once. The sample taken for sequencing was blood, either unsorted or a sorted T cell fraction (not recorded which). These receptors originate from a male donor with ankylosing spondylitis or in good health (not recorded which).

This clonotype has just a few counts. V gene TRBV6-6 combines with J gene TRBJ1-6; D not resolved. The V and J ends lost 3 bases and 9 bases respectively, with 9 bases between them. The CDR3 consists of 13 residues. From germline, CDR1 is MNHNY and CDR2 SVGAGI (reference sequence). CDR3 DNA: TGTGCCAGCAGTTATTCTTCCTTTTCACCCCTCCACTTT. Amino acids: CASSYSSFSPLHF.

The rearrangement joins TRBV15 to TRBJ2-5; 7 bases match TRBD2. Germline lookup yields CDR1 LNHNV and CDR2 YYDKDF (reference sequence). Unmatched junction bases numbered 10, after V lost 1 base and J lost 2 bases. This CDR3 has 17 amino acids. This chain's CDR3 is CATSRVLLSSGQETQYF. The CDR3 DNA sequence: TGTGCCACCAGCAGAGTTTTACTCTCTAGCGGTCAAGAGACCCAGTACTTC.

This clonotype has a count of ten or more. The chain joins TRBV7-8 to TRBJ2-2; D possibly corresponds to TRBD1 (6 bases). The V gene's germline CDR1 is SGHVS and CDR2 FQNEAQ. The CDR3 runs to 16 residues. Deletions cut 3 bases from V and 5 bases from J, with 16 bases between. In DNA, the CDR3 is TGTGCCAGCAGCTTCGGCAGGGGAAGAGGGACCGGGGAGCTGTTTTTT. Residues: CASSFGRGRGTGELFF.

Ten or more counts support this clonotype. The chain employs TRBV28 and TRBJ2-7, with a tentative D call TRBD1 (6 bases). The CDR3 has 16 residues. Germline V gives CDR1 MDHEN, CDR2 SYDVKM. The V end lost 1 base, the J end lost 3 bases, and 16 bases lay between the germline ends. This CDR3 reads CASSLFEQGDNYEQYF. DNA of the CDR3: TGTGCCAGCAGTTTATTCGAACAGGGTGATAACTACGAGCAGTACTTC.

This clonotype was recorded many times. The chain couples TRBV7-2 to TRBJ2-7, with D perhaps TRBD2 (5 bases). The CDR3 runs to 17 residues. Germline V gene sequence: CDR1 SGHTA, CDR2 FQGNSA. The V and J ends lost 3 bases and 5 bases respectively, with 23 bases between them. The CDR3 sequence: CASSFKHSGSPAHEQYF. In nucleotides, the CDR3 is TGTGCCAGCAGCTTCAAGCACTCTGGGAGCCCTGCCCACGAGCAGTACTTC.

This clonotype has just a few counts. This chain uses TRBV29-1 with TRBJ2-1; TRBD2 agrees at 15 bases. The CDR3 sequence is 19 residues long. With V trimmed by 5 bases and J by 5 bases, 16 bases remained unmatched. Germline values: CDR1 SQVTM, CDR2 ANQGSEA. The DNA for the CDR3 is TGCAGCGTTCTTGGACTAGCGGGAGGGCTTAACACCGATAACAATGAGCAGTTCTTC. Translated, it gives CSVLGLAGGLNTDNNEQFF.

In its sample, this clonotype was seen many times. The V call is TRBV5-1, the J call TRBJ2-1; D ambiguous. Germline assignment: CDR1 SGHRS and CDR2 YFSETQ. V was trimmed by 3 bases and J by 2 bases, leaving 6 bases between them. This CDR3 is 13 amino acids long. The CDR3 nucleotides are TGCGCCAGCAGCTGGGCGACCTACAATGAGCAGTTCTTC. It encodes CASSWATYNEQFF.

The chain carries TRBV10-3 and TRBJ1-1; TRBD1 matches 9 bases. The CDR3 totals 15 residues. Trimming at V came to 4 bases and at J to 1 base, leaving 4 bases not matched to a gene. From germline, CDR1 is ENHRY and CDR2 SYGVKD. The CDR3 nucleotides are TGTGCCATCAGTGGTGGGACAGGGAAGAACACTGAAGCTTTCTTT. As protein: CAISGGTGKNTEAFF.

Ten or more counts support this clonotype. The V gene is TRBV20-1, the J gene TRBJ2-7; no reliable D call. Trimming took 5 bases from V and 6 from J, leaving 14 bases between them. In germline, CDR1 is DFQATT, CDR2 SNEGSKA (reference sequence). This CDR3 is 12 amino acids long. The CDR3, as DNA: TGCAGTGCTCAGACCCCCGTGGGCGAGCAGTACTTC. This sequence encodes CSAQTPVGEQYF.

This clonotype was counted only a few times. The gene calls are TRBV12-3 or TRBV12-4 and TRBJ2-3, with a possible D match to TRBD2 (5 bases). The V and J ends lost 4 bases and 10 bases respectively, with 21 bases between them. The CDR3 totals 15 residues. CDR3 sequence (DNA): TGTGCCAGCAGTTCGGGGAGCTTAAGGTTGGGAGCGCAGTATTTT. Translated: CASSSGSLRLGAQYF.

This clonotype has a count of ten or more. V gene TRBV29-1 combines with J gene TRBJ2-5; 7 bases map to TRBD1. The CDR3 is made up of 15 amino acids. Losses at the gene ends were 1 base for V and 5 bases for J; bases not matched to a gene: 10. Germline assignment: CDR1 SQVTM and CDR2 ANQGSEA. Here the CDR3 reads CSVEGPVRGKETQYF. The CDR3, as DNA: TGCAGCGTTGAAGGCCCGGTCAGGGGGAAGGAGACCCAGTACTTC.

Ten or more counts support this clonotype. The chain joins TRBV5-1 to TRBJ2-5; 10 nucleotides align to TRBD2. This CDR3 is 15 amino acids long. Germline CDR1 and CDR2: SGHRS and YFSETQ. Germline trimming cut 4 bases from V and 3 bases from J; bases unmatched to any gene: 6. This CDR3 reads CASSPGGLAEETQYF. CDR3 coding DNA: TGCGCCAGCAGCCCAGGTGGACTAGCGGAAGAGACCCAGTACTTC.

The chain links TRBV7-9 to TRBJ2-1; D unresolved. Trimming took 4 bases from V and 2 from J, leaving 9 bases between them. CDR3 length equals 14 residues. The germline gives CDR1 SEHNR, CDR2 FQNEAQ (reference sequence). CDR3 loop: CASSSSDPYNEQFF. The DNA of the CDR3 is TGTGCCAGCAGCTCCAGCGACCCCTACAATGAGCAGTTCTTC.

This clonotype was recorded at least ten times. The chain recombines TRBV7-8 with TRBJ1-2, with a possible D match to TRBD1 (5 bases). From germline, CDR1 is SGHVS and CDR2 FQNEAQ. Trimming cost V 1 base and J 4 bases, with 13 bases left between them. The CDR3 extends over 15 amino acids. CDR3 nucleotides: TGTGCCAGCAGCTTAGGGTTACAGGCACCCTATGGCTACACCTTC. Its translation: CASSLGLQAPYGYTF.

Points on this clonotype: This sequence may be a read error, since a much larger clone differs from it by one base. The rearrangement uses TRBV28 and TRBJ2-7; D possibly uses TRBD1 or TRBD2 (6 bases each). Looked up from germline, CDR1 is MDHEN and CDR2 is SYDVKM. The CDR3 length is 14 residues. CDR3 in amino acids: CVSRTNRVWFEQYF. The CDR3 DNA sequence: TGTGTCAGCAGGACTAACAGGGTTTGGTTCGAGCAGTACTTC.

The chain employs TRBV7-2 and TRBJ2-7, with D tentatively TRBD2 (5 bases). The CDR3 consists of 14 residues. Between the trimmed V and J ends, which lost 6 bases and 0 bases, there was a span of 12 bases. Germline V gives CDR1 SGHTA, CDR2 FQGNSA. The chain's CDR3 is CASREAQSSYEQYF. The CDR3 nucleotides read TGTGCCAGCAGGGAGGCTCAGAGCTCCTACGAGCAGTACTTC.

There are many counts of this clonotype. This CDR3 reads CASSQGQGTTTEAFF. The CDR3, as DNA: TGCGCCAGCAGCCAAGGCCAGGGTACAACCACTGAAGCTTTCTTT. V gene TRBV4-1 combines with J gene TRBJ1-1; a weak D match, TRBD1 (5 bases). The CDR3 has 15 residues. V was pared by 1 base and J by 4 bases, with 13 bases between. CDR1 MGHRA and CDR2 YSYEKL come from the germline V gene.

The rearrangement joins TRBV6-5 to TRBJ2-1; the D gene is possibly TRBD2 (6 bases). Trimming removed 4 bases at V and 1 base at J, with 11 bases between. The germline V gene has CDR1 MNHEY and CDR2 SVGAGI. This CDR3 contains 15 residues. The CDR3 nucleotides are TGTGCCAGCAGTTTACTAGCCCTTTCCTACAATGAGCAGTTCTTC. This translates into CASSLLALSYNEQFF.

Comments on this clonotype: A read error is possible here, since a much larger clone lies one base away. The chain combines TRBV7-9 with TRBJ1-4; possible D gene TRBD1, 6 bases. V dropped 8 bases and J dropped 6 bases, with 16 bases sitting between them. Germline V lookup: CDR1 SEHNR, CDR2 FQNEAQ (reference sequence). The CDR3 has 14 residues. In nucleotides, the CDR3 is TGTGCCAGCGGCAGCACAGGGAACCATGAAAAACTGTTTTTT. Translated: CASGSTGNHEKLFF.

This clonotype was counted at least ten times. The rearrangement uses TRBV5-8 and TRBJ1-1; D remains ambiguous. The CDR3 has 14 amino acids. The ends were cut back, 3 bases at V and 1 base at J, with 10 bases in the middle. Germline lookup yields CDR1 SGHTS and CDR2 YDEGEE. CDR3 loop: CASSWRTRNTEAFF. CDR3 sequence (DNA): TGTGCCAGCAGCTGGAGGACCCGGAACACTGAAGCTTTCTTT.

The V call is TRBV28, the J call TRBJ2-5; D unclear. The CDR3 has 12 amino acids. The V gene's germline CDR1 is MDHEN and CDR2 SYDVKM. The V end lost 5 bases, the J end lost 6 bases, and 10 bases lay between the germline ends. The CDR3 loop reads CASSPSVKTQYF. Written as DNA, the CDR3 is TGTGCCAGCAGTCCGAGCGTTAAGACCCAGTACTTC. Filled out from reference TRBV28 and TRBJ2-5, the complete variable domain reads DVKVTQSSRYLVKRTGEKVFLECVQDMDHENMFWYRQDPGLGLRLIYFSYDVKMKEKGDIPEGYSVSREKKERFSLILESASTNQTSMYLCASSPSVKTQYFGPGTRLLVL.

This clonotype was recorded many times. The V and J genes are TRBV5-5 and TRBJ1-2; D perhaps matches TRBD1 (6 bases). The length of the CDR3 is 15 residues. Trimming pared 0 bases from V and 6 bases from J, leaving 15 bases between. Germline CDR1 is SGHKS and CDR2 is YYEKEE (reference sequence). Here the CDR3 DNA reads TGTGCCAGCAGCTTGGTGCCAGGGGATCAGGATGGCTACACCTTC. Its protein product is CASSLVPGDQDGYTF.

This clonotype has ten or more counts. This sequence joins TRBV20-1 and TRBJ2-2; D might be TRBD1 (5 bases). The V gene lost 2 bases and the J gene lost 6 bases, with 10 bases spanning the gap. This CDR3 spans 13 amino acids. CDR1 is DFQATT, CDR2 SNEGSKA, per germline (reference sequence). The chain's CDR3 is CSARSSRAGELFF. CDR3 coding DNA: TGCAGTGCTAGAAGTTCCAGGGCCGGGGAGCTGTTTTTT.

Many counts were recorded for this clonotype. The chain links TRBV9 to TRBJ1-5; D gene ambiguous. CDR3 length: 15 amino acids. Germline loops: CDR1 SGDLS, CDR2 YYNGEE. Trimming removed 2 bases from V and 1 base from J, with 10 bases in between. The CDR3 nucleotides are TGTGCCAGCAGCGTGGGCAGCGGGAGCAATCAGCCCCAGCATTTT. Protein: CASSVGSGSNQPQHF.

The V call is TRBV19, the J call TRBJ1-1, with a weak D call TRBD1 (5 bases). The V gene's germline CDR1 is LNHDA and CDR2 SQIVND (reference sequence). CDR3 length: 14 residues. Trimming cost V 3 bases and J 13 bases, with 21 bases left between them. DNA for the CDR3: TGTGCCAGTAGTATGATTGGATGGGGCCTCAATGGTTTCTTT. This encodes CASSMIGWGLNGFF.

This clonotype was recorded at least ten times. The V gene is TRBV5-5, the J gene TRBJ2-1; 10 bases line up with TRBD1. Germline V gene data show CDR1 as SGHKS and CDR2 as YYEKEE (reference sequence). The CDR3 spans 14 residues. Trimming cost V 4 bases and J 8 bases; bases outside gene matches: 6. The CDR3, as DNA: TGTGCCAGCAGCACGGGACAGGGGATAGATGAGCAGTTCTTC. Its translation is CASSTGQGIDEQFF. The variable domain in full, with the rest retrieved from reference TRBV5-5 and TRBJ2-1, is DAGVTQSPTHLIKTRGQQVTLRCSPISGHKSVSWYQQVLGQGPQFIFQYYEKEERGRGNFPDRFSARQFPNYSSELNVNALLLGDSALYLCASSTGQGIDEQFFGPGTRLTVL.

This clonotype appeared a few times. The V gene is TRBV29-1, the J gene TRBJ2-7; maybe TRBD1 (7 bases). This CDR3 has 15 residues. V gave up 2 bases and J gave up 6 bases, with 20 bases separating them. Germline assignment: CDR1 SQVTM and CDR2 ANQGSEA. CDR3 amino acids: CSVEKMGRGDSEQYF. The DNA of the CDR3 is TGCAGCGTTGAAAAGATGGGCAGGGGGGATTCCGAGCAGTACTTC.

This clonotype was seen a few times. The V and J genes are TRBV28 and TRBJ2-5; D possibly corresponds to TRBD1 (6 bases). Trimming stripped 7 bases from V and 3 bases from J, with 12 bases between. Germline-derived CDR1 and CDR2 are MDHEN and SYDVKM. CDR3 length: 13 residues. The CDR3 DNA follows: TGTGCCAGCAAACGACAGGCCGAAGAGACCCAGTACTTC. Its translation is CASKRQAEETQYF.

This clonotype was recorded many times. The chain carries TRBV12-3 or TRBV12-4 and TRBJ1-2; a possible D gene is TRBD1 (5 bases). V dropped 3 bases and J dropped 8 bases, with 13 bases sitting between them. This CDR3 region has 13 residues. The CDR3 DNA reads as TGTGCCAGCAGTTTGGGGCGGGAGCAAGGCTACACCTTC. Protein sequence: CASSLGREQGYTF.

Note on this clonotype: A much larger clone differs from this one at a single base, so this may be a read error. The V call is TRBV24-1, the J call TRBJ2-2; no clear D. Germline lookup yields CDR1 KGHDR and CDR2 SFDVKD. This CDR3 comprises 13 residues. The CDR3 loop reads CATSDQNAGELFF. In DNA form, the CDR3 reads TGTGCCACCAGTGATCAGAACGCCGGGGAGCTGTTTTTT.

This clonotype was detected ten times or more. The V gene is TRBV6-5, the J gene TRBJ1-2, with D possibly TRBD1 on 5 matching bases. The CDR3 spans 16 residues. V lost 2 bases to trimming and J lost 7 bases, with 20 bases between them. The V gene's germline CDR1 is MNHEY and CDR2 SVGAGI. The CDR3 DNA sequence: TGTGCCAGCAGTTACGCCCCCGGAATGGTTAGGGGTGGCTACACCTTC. Translating gives CASSYAPGMVRGGYTF.

This clonotype was recorded many times. This rearrangement joins TRBV20-1 to TRBJ2-1; 10 positions match TRBD2. With 3 bases clipped from V and 7 bases from J, the junction kept 9 bases outside the gene matches. Germline V gene lookup returns CDR1 DFQATT and CDR2 SNEGSKA (reference sequence). The CDR3 is made up of 15 amino acids. CDR3 amino acids: CSASDLAGVMNEQFF. In DNA form, the CDR3 reads TGCAGTGCTAGCGACCTAGCGGGAGTAATGAATGAGCAGTTCTTC.